The T cell receptor (beta chain) under discussion was sequenced for a study of cytomegalovirus exposure and HLA in healthy donors. As to this clone: Antigen specificity is unknown.

V was shortened by 6 bases and J by 4 bases, with 19 bases between the two germline ends. In germline, CDR1 is SQVTM, CDR2 ANQGSEA. This CDR3 has 14 residues. The PCR employed 60 Vbeta primers together with 13 Jbeta primers. Clones were sequenced by immunoSEQ multiplex PCR, and TCRdb holds only the in-frame ones, with some missing. Found here are about 190,000 clones, around 67% of them singletons; the top ten hold roughly 2.8%. Findings of the study overall: TRBV6-2, TRBV6-3 and some other V segments were excluded as indistinguishable.

The chain combines TRBV29-1 with TRBJ2-7; no reliable D call. Sequencing was carried out using PBMCs. The TCR was taken from a young woman in good health and CMV-seropositive. Here the CDR3 reads CSVLRPGVGYEQYF. Written as DNA, the CDR3 is TGCAGCGTATTGCGGCCCGGAGTCGGGTACGAGCAGTACTTC.